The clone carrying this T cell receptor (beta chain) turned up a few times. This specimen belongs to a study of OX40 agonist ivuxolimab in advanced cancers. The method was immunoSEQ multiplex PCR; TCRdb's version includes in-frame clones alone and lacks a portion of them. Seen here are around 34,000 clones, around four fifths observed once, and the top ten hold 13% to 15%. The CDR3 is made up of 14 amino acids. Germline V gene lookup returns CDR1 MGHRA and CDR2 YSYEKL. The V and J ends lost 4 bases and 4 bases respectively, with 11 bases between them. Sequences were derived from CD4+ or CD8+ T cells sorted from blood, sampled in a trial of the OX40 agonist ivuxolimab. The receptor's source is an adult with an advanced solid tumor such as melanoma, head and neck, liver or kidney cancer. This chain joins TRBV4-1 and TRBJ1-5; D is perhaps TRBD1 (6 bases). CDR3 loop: CASSRDQGNQPQHF. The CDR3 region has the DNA TGCGCCAGCAGCCGAGATCAGGGGAATCAGCCCCAGCATTTT.